These 29 T cell receptor beta chains were all obtained from the same sample, sequenced in a study of technical replicates of blood from a few donors. Method: immunoSEQ multiplex PCR; TCRdb's copy keeps in-frame clones and lacks some. In the table there are tens of thousands of clones, roughly 89% of which are singletons. The sequenced sample was PBMCs. The receptors were gathered from a human donor in good health. Some clones in this sample may be carry-over from other donors' samples.

V and J are TRBV5-1 and TRBJ2-7, with 7 bases identical to TRBD1. The CDR3 totals 14 residues. Per the germline V gene, CDR1 is SGHRS and CDR2 is YFSETQ. With 3 bases clipped from V and 1 base from J, the junction kept 4 bases outside the gene matches. Written as DNA, the CDR3 is TGCGCCAGCAGCTCCATACAGGGGTCCTACGAGCAGTACTTC. As protein: CASSSIQGSYEQYF.

The table lists this clone with a few counts. V and J are TRBV7-2 and TRBJ2-1; 15 nucleotides match TRBD2. V lost 5 bases, J lost 10 bases, and 15 bases stayed unmatched. In germline, CDR1 is SGHTA, CDR2 FQGNSA. This CDR3 spans 18 amino acids. In nucleotides, the CDR3 is TGTGCCAGCAGCCGGTCCGGGACTAGCGGGGGGCCTAGGGGGGAGCAGTTCTTC. Translation: CASSRSGTSGGPRGEQFF.

The rearrangement links TRBV4-1 to TRBJ2-1; 8 bases agree with TRBD1. CDR1 and CDR2 from the germline V gene are MGHRA and YSYEKL. V gave up 4 bases and J gave up 3 bases; unmatched junction bases: 17. This CDR3 spans 19 amino acids. The CDR3 DNA is TGCGCCAGCAGCCGGGAGCCCGGGACAGGTACGACGGACTACAATGAGCAGTTCTTC. Translating gives CASSREPGTGTTDYNEQFF.

The chain has TRBV11-2 and TRBJ2-3; 10 bases are a match to TRBD2. The CDR3 runs to 17 residues. The germline V gene encodes CDR1 SGHAT and CDR2 FQNNGV. The junction had 7 bases not matched to a gene; V was cut back by 1 base and J by 3 bases. This chain's CDR3 is CASSLAPAGGPTDTQYF. The CDR3 nucleotides are TGTGCCAGCAGCTTAGCCCCAGCGGGAGGGCCTACAGATACGCAGTATTTT.

The rearrangement joins TRBV4-1 to TRBJ2-3; 13 bases map to TRBD2. J was trimmed by 4 bases and V by 4 bases; bases with no gene match: 5. There are 16 residues in the CDR3. Germline CDR1 and CDR2: MGHRA and YSYEKL. The CDR3 bases are TGCGCCAGCAGCCCAACTAGCGGGGGGGCCGCAGATACGCAGTATTTT. Amino acids: CASSPTSGGAADTQYF.

This chain links TRBV6-1 with TRBJ1-6; D gene uncertain. The CDR3 loop spans 14 amino acids. Trimming removed 3 bases from V and 10 bases from J, with 13 bases in between. Germline V gene sequence: CDR1 MNHNS, CDR2 SASEGT. As DNA, the CDR3 is TGTGCCAGCAGTGACGGGAGTGGTGTGTCACCCCTCCACTTT. Translation: CASSDGSGVSPLHF.

CDR3 in amino acids: CASSAGRTSGADTQYF. The DNA for the CDR3 is TGTGCCAGCAGCGCCGGCCGGACTAGTGGTGCAGATACGCAGTATTTT. The rearrangement links TRBV9 to TRBJ2-3; TRBD2 aligns across 7 bases. Germline V gene sequence: CDR1 SGDLS, CDR2 YYNGEE. The trim removed 3 bases at V and 4 bases at J, leaving 11 bases unmatched. The CDR3 is 16 amino acids.

This chain connects TRBV6-5 to TRBJ1-2; 9 nucleotides match TRBD1. Germline CDR1 MNHEY, CDR2 SVGAGI. V was pared by 5 bases and J by 8 bases, with 6 bases of the junction left unmatched. The CDR3 has 13 residues. The CDR3 is CASSQTGGGGYTF. CDR3 nucleotides: TGTGCCAGCAGTCAAACAGGGGGCGGGGGCTACACCTTC.

The chain has TRBV7-9 and TRBJ1-2, with D uncertain. The CDR3 covers 11 residues. Trimming left V 5 bases short and J 7 bases short, with 8 bases between. CDR1 and CDR2 (germline): SEHNR, FQNEAQ (reference sequence). The DNA for the CDR3 is TGTGCCAGCAGCGAAGTACTTGGCTACACCTTC. Encoded protein: CASSEVLGYTF.

This clone was counted a single time. This sequence joins TRBV7-2 and TRBJ1-6; tentative D call: TRBD1 (5 bases). V lost 5 bases and J lost 8, with 13 bases in between. CDR3 length equals 14 residues. Germline CDR1 and CDR2: SGHTA and FQGNSA. CDR3 protein: CASSPQGRDSPLHF. The CDR3 coding sequence is TGTGCCAGCAGCCCGCAGGGCCGAGATTCACCCCTCCACTTT.

This clone was counted a single time. The chain carries TRBV7-2 and TRBJ1-1; D not resolved. Trimming took off 1 base at V and 2 bases at J, with 8 bases between the two ends. The CDR3 is made up of 14 amino acids. Germline assignment: CDR1 SGHTA and CDR2 FQGNSA. The CDR3 DNA is TGTGCCAGCAGCTTAGTAGCAGCCAACACTGAAGCTTTCTTT. Residues: CASSLVAANTEAFF.

The chain carries TRBV27 and TRBJ2-5, with TRBD2 matching over 12 bases. Germline V gives CDR1 MNHEY, CDR2 SMNVEV (reference sequence). The CDR3 is 13 amino acids. V gave up 6 bases and J gave up 9 bases; unmatched junction bases: 5. This CDR3 is CASSRTSGVAQYF. The CDR3 DNA follows: TGTGCCAGCAGCAGGACTAGCGGGGTGGCCCAGTACTTC.

The rearrangement links TRBV9 to TRBJ2-2, with 7 bases that match TRBD2. Germline V gives CDR1 SGDLS, CDR2 YYNGEE. CDR3 size: 16 residues. With V trimmed by 2 bases and J by 3 bases, 7 bases remained unmatched. CDR3 sequence: CASSVVASGYTGELFF. The DNA of the CDR3 is TGTGCCAGCAGCGTGGTGGCTAGCGGCTACACCGGGGAGCTGTTTTTT.

The V gene is TRBV19, the J gene TRBJ2-7; the match to TRBD1 covers 7 bases. CDR1 LNHDA and CDR2 SQIVND come from the germline V gene (reference sequence). The CDR3 totals 12 residues. Unmatched junction bases numbered 2, after V lost 3 bases and J lost 6 bases. The CDR3 nucleotides are TGTGCCAGTAGTATCAACAGGGGCGAGCAGTACTTC. Protein: CASSINRGEQYF.

The chain couples TRBV7-2 to TRBJ2-7; 7 nucleotides agree with TRBD1. The V segment lost 5 bases and the J segment 6 bases; nucleotides outside the gene matches: 16. The CDR3 totals 16 residues. In germline, CDR1 is SGHTA, CDR2 FQGNSA. CDR3 residues: CASSPNVPGQLSEQYF. Here the CDR3 DNA reads TGTGCCAGCAGCCCTAACGTTCCGGGACAGTTGAGCGAGCAGTACTTC.

The chain combines TRBV28 with TRBJ2-7; 7 bases align to TRBD1. CDR1 is MDHEN and CDR2 is SYDVKM in the germline V gene. This CDR3 has 17 amino acids. After removal of 6 bases from V and 2 bases from J, the junction contained 16 bases not matched to a gene. The CDR3: CASRHTKDRVGTYEQYF. The CDR3 DNA follows: TGTGCCAGCAGACATACTAAAGACAGGGTGGGTACCTACGAGCAGTACTTC. Supplemented by reference TRBV28 and TRBJ2-7, the full variable domain reads DVKVTQSSRYLVKRTGEKVFLECVQDMDHENMFWYRQDPGLGLRLIYFSYDVKMKEKGDIPEGYSVSREKKERFSLILESASTNQTSMYLCASRHTKDRVGTYEQYFGPGTRLTVT.

The rearrangement links TRBV29-1 to TRBJ1-2; D is uncertain. Germline CDR1 reads SQVTM; CDR2 reads ANQGSEA. The CDR3 runs 11 residues. Deletions cut 2 bases from V and 7 bases from J, with 8 bases between. Written as DNA, the CDR3 is TGCAGCGTTGAAAGCCCACTTGGCTACACCTTC. Its protein is CSVESPLGYTF.

The chain links TRBV7-9 to TRBJ2-3; TRBD2 might be the D (6 bases). This CDR3 contains 16 residues. Trimming took off 2 bases at V and 6 bases at J, with 18 bases between the two ends. In germline, CDR1 is SEHNR, CDR2 FQNEAQ (reference sequence). In nucleotides, the CDR3 is TGTGCCAGCAGCTTATTGCTCGGGAGAAACGGGGATACGCAGTATTTT. It codes for CASSLLLGRNGDTQYF.

As for this clone: The junction departs from the called germline gene at one end, perhaps through a read error. The chain carries TRBV7-2 and TRBJ2-2, with 11 bases lining up with TRBD2. The V gene's germline CDR1 is SGHTA and CDR2 FQGNSA. CDR3 length: 16 amino acids. The CDR3 sequence is CASSLGLAGSTGELFF. The CDR3 nucleotides are TGTGCCAGCAGTTTAGGACTAGCGGGTTCCACCGGGGAGCTGTTTTTT.

The chain employs TRBV5-1 and TRBJ2-7; TRBD1 aligns across 9 bases. Germline V gene lookup returns CDR1 SGHRS and CDR2 YFSETQ. The junction had 7 bases not matched to a gene; V was cut back by 4 bases and J by 5 bases. The CDR3 length is 14 residues. The CDR3 protein is CASSRDRAGDEQYF. DNA for the CDR3: TGCGCCAGCAGCAGGGACAGGGCGGGCGACGAGCAGTACTTC.

The chain is built from TRBV7-2 and TRBJ1-2; D remains unclear. Between the trimmed V and J ends, which lost 2 bases and 4 bases, there was a span of 11 bases. This CDR3 is 14 amino acids long. The germline V gene has CDR1 SGHTA and CDR2 FQGNSA. The chain's CDR3 is CASSLNAGVYGYTF. The CDR3 bases are TGTGCCAGCAGCTTAAATGCGGGCGTCTATGGCTACACCTTC.

The CDR3 sequence is CASSYGAGVEYNEQFF. CDR3 DNA sequence: TGTGCCAGCAGTTACGGGGCGGGAGTGGAGTACAATGAGCAGTTCTTC. This chain joins TRBV6-5 and TRBJ2-1, with 7 nucleotides matching TRBD2. CDR1 and CDR2 from the germline V gene are MNHEY and SVGAGI. Trimming cost V 2 bases and J 4 bases; bases outside gene matches: 8. The CDR3 is made up of 16 amino acids.

The V and J genes are TRBV2 and TRBJ2-6; D gene ambiguous. The CDR3 extends over 14 amino acids. CDR1 and CDR2 from the germline V gene are SNHLY and FYNNEI. Trimming left V 3 bases short and J 4 bases short, with 7 bases between. Written as DNA, the CDR3 is TGTGCCAGCAGTGATGAGGTCGGGGCCAACGTCCTGACTTTC. Residues: CASSDEVGANVLTF. Full variable domain (rest looked up from reference TRBV2 and TRBJ2-6): EPEVTQTPSHQVTQMGQEVILRCVPISNHLYFYWYRQILGQKVEFLVSFYNNEISEKSEIFDDQFSVERPDGSNFTLKIRSTKLEDSAMYFCASSDEVGANVLTFGAGSRLTVL.

The chain combines TRBV19 with TRBJ1-5; D unresolved. With 3 bases removed from V and 5 bases from J, the gap between germline ends came to 8 bases. The germline gives CDR1 LNHDA, CDR2 SQIVND (reference sequence). The CDR3 extends over 13 amino acids. The CDR3 DNA reads TGTGCCAGTAGTATCAGTATTTATCAGCCCCAGCATTTT. Translated: CASSISIYQPQHF.

The chain employs TRBV19 and TRBJ2-1; D is unresolved. CDR1 LNHDA and CDR2 SQIVND come from the germline V gene (reference sequence). The CDR3 covers 13 residues. The V end lost 1 base, the J end lost 4 bases, and 5 bases lay between the germline ends. This chain's CDR3 is CASSIVQYNEQFF. The CDR3 DNA reads TGTGCCAGTAGTATAGTACAGTACAATGAGCAGTTCTTC.

This chain links TRBV9 with TRBJ2-3, with 7 bases lining up with TRBD2. The trim removed 0 bases at V and 2 bases at J, leaving 3 bases unmatched. Germline CDR1 SGDLS, CDR2 YYNGEE. CDR3 length: 15 residues. CDR3 region: CASSVDGTNTDTQYF. In DNA, the CDR3 is TGTGCCAGCAGCGTAGACGGGACTAACACAGATACGCAGTATTTT.

This chain uses TRBV6-5 with TRBJ2-7; 10 bases fit TRBD1. The CDR3 sequence is 15 residues long. CDR1 and CDR2 (germline): MNHEY, SVGAGI. Trimming cost V 3 bases and J 2 bases; bases outside gene matches: 4. The CDR3 nucleotides are TGTGCCAGCAGTTATGGACAGGGGGGCCCCTACGAGCAGTACTTC. Its translation: CASSYGQGGPYEQYF.

This clone was seen just once. J is TRBJ1-2 and V is TRBV10-3, with 12 positions matching TRBD1. Trimming took 3 bases from V and 8 from J; bases not matched to a gene: 10. Germline V CDR1 and CDR2: ENHRY, SYGVKD. The CDR3 contains 16 residues. CDR3 coding DNA: TGTGCCATCAGTGATAACCCGGGACAGGGGGCAGAAGGCTACACCTTC. It codes for CAISDNPGQGAEGYTF.

This clone was counted a single time. V and J are TRBV5-6 and TRBJ1-2; the D is unclear. With 0 bases removed from V and 8 bases from J, the gap between germline ends came to 17 bases. Germline CDR1 reads SGHDT; CDR2 reads YYEEEE. The length of the CDR3 is 15 residues. CDR3 sequence: CASSLVNRFNSGYTF. CDR3 nucleotides: TGTGCCAGCAGCTTGGTAAACAGATTTAACTCAGGCTACACCTTC.